In this sample, the clone carrying this T cell receptor (beta chain) turned up a few times. Its antigen is still unknown. All gene names here are mouse names. Read data end 4 residues before the CDR3 end; the end is taken from the germline J gene. The germline gives CDR1 NSHNY, CDR2 SYGAGN. V lost 4 bases, J lost 4 bases, and 3 bases stayed unmatched. This CDR3 has 14 residues. RNA was extracted and reverse transcribed into cDNA as the sequencing template. Generated by immunoSEQ multiplex PCR, the TCRdb table keeps only in-frame clones and is missing some. The sample contains 270,000 or so clones, none of them singletons. Sorting relied on CD4, CD8alpha, NKG2D, NKG2ACE and other markers applied to pooled cutaneous lymph node cells. This specimen comes from a study of CD8+ T cells in alopecia areata. Study context: Female C3H/HeJ mice aged about 6-10 weeks were given skin from C3H/HeJ graft donors, about 6-13 months old, that had spontaneous alopecia.

Findings and caveats of the study: TCR sharing was clearer in mice than between patients, perhaps partly owing to patient HLA diversity.

The specimen sequenced was CD4+ T cells sorted from a lymph node. V is TRBV13-1 and J is TRBJ2-1; 9 nucleotides align to TRBD1. The clonotype originates from a C3H/HeJ mouse with alopecia areata. Mouse strain MHC haplotype: H2-k. CDR3 sequence: CASSSDRGYAEQFF. The DNA read from the CDR3 is TGTGCCAGCAGTTCGGACAGGGGATATGCT.